There are many counts of the clone carrying this T cell receptor (beta chain). No antigen is known for it. The sample is drawn from a study of T cell repertoires in cytomegalovirus infection. In the study overall: Both a matching HLA type and CMV infection were indicated by public TCR beta signatures. Study results and limitations: Based on cumulative public TCR beta family frequency, carriers of CMV plus the relevant HLA were identified. In two of eight donors, the top clonotype was HLA-C-restricted CMV-specific.

From the reads, TCRdb called clonotypes with MiXCR, one entry per CDR3 protein. The profile shows 490,000 or so distinct CDR3 sequences, about 11% of them singletons. The receptor was derived from a human donor in good health (CMV status not recorded). Some clones in this sample may be carry-over from other donors' samples. Sequenced: PBMCs.

The DNA of the CDR3 is TGTGCCAGCAGTTTCGGTAGCGGGCCACATCTAGCCAAAAACATTCAGTACTTC. It specifies CASSFGSGPHLAKNIQYF. The chain has TRBV28 and TRBJ2-4, with 7 bases that match TRBD2. V was clipped by 3 bases and J by 0 bases; unmatched bases: 11. Per the germline V gene, CDR1 is MDHEN and CDR2 is SYDVKM. This CDR3 region has 18 residues.